The entry below describes one TCR beta chain. This clone showed up just a few times. The specificity of this receptor is unknown. The sample holds no much larger clone one base away, and base qualities are not on file. The sample originates from a study of CD8+ T cells in alopecia areata (dated by TCRdb to between 2018 and 2020). Regarding the complete study: The treated patients took part in an open-label pilot trial in which moderate-to-severe alopecia areata was treated with oral tofacitinib at 5 to 10 mg twice daily. Tofacitinib was administered for 6 to 18 months, and 6 months of follow-up off drug were then conducted to assess delayed response and recurrence. In treated patients, disease severity was measured using the SALT score, which gives the percentage of scalp surface area affected. The study used high-throughput TCRbeta sequencing to examine T cell clonal expansion in alopecia areata, in both the C3H/HeJ mouse model and human patients. Human TCRbeta sequencing covered scalp tissue and sorted CD4+ and CD8+ peripheral blood T cells from patchy and totalis/universalis alopecia areata patients and healthy controls. Patients on tofacitinib were biopsied at baseline and after 4 and 24 weeks of treatment, and several of the patients also had a later scalp biopsy. Scalp clonality was compared among normal scalp (n=4), patchy alopecia areata scalp (n=8), and alopecia totalis/universalis scalp (n=8). The RNA source kit depended on sample type: the PAXgene miRNA kit for fixed scalp, the miRNeasy kit for PBMCs, and the RNeasy kit for mouse skin. TCRbeta CDR3 regions were amplified by immunoSEQ multiplex PCR using 35 Vbeta forward and 13 Jbeta reverse primers. Overall results and qualifications from the work: Many expanded lesional clones were found to persist in scalp and blood during tofacitinib treatment, and relapse after treatment cessation may be partly explained by this persistence. Because the treated cohort was small and had only one nonresponder, larger studies are needed to examine links between baseline CD8+ expansion and response. Scalp TCR repertoire analysis is complicated because resident alphabeta T cells in normal human skin are also sequenced, whereas mouse skin is dominated by gammadelta T cells. Scalp clonality and the number of expanded CD8+ clones among the top 100 scalp clones were significantly decreased by tofacitinib. Compared with normal scalp, lesional scalp, particularly in alopecia totalis/universalis, had higher clonality and more expanded CD8+ clones, which suggests antigenic drive. Shared TCR sequences between patients were less evident than in mice, which may be partly attributable to HLA diversity in the patient population.

CDR1 and CDR2 are drawn from the germline V gene (reference sequence): GTSNPN, SVGIG. The CDR3 goes from the cysteine to the phenylalanine over 13 residues. The only DNA kept is the CDR3, 39 bases in frame from the first base. Germline trimming: 7 bases from V, 7 bases from J; junction bases outside gene matches: 8. Preparation of the library involved the immunoSEQ multiplex PCR assay. To provide template for TCR sequencing, every sample had RNA extracted and reverse transcribed into cDNA. First-strand cDNA was synthesized with SuperScript III using a 2:1 mix of oligo-dT and random hexamers. A synthetic immune receptor repertoire was used to measure amplification bias, and any remaining bias was corrected computationally. On the study's bioinformatics: After raw reads were preprocessed to remove errors, the CDR3 was defined following IMGT conventions as running from the conserved cysteine to phenylalanine. Clonality was computed as 1 minus the Shannon entropy, with the entropy normalized by log2 of the number of productive unique TCRs. Whether each scalp clone was CD4 or CD8 was inferred by checking scalp TCRbeta sequences against the CD4 and CD8 repertoires from sorted blood. TCRdb obtained this table from immuneACCESS and retained in-frame rearrangements with V and J assigned. These tables miss some clones; where compared with another copy, unresolved V genes account for less than half of the shortfall, and the remainder is unexplained. V and J calls and clone size are those listed in that table; D and trimming were worked out from the DNA. The sample table shows roughly 120,000 clones, and roughly 63% are seen once. Of the sample, 25% to 30% is held by the ten largest clones.

Explained via the paper, the time point label denotes: less than five weeks on oral tofacitinib. What this sample's treatment or condition label stands for: oral pan-JAK inhibitor, 5-10 mg twice daily. Peripheral blood and lesional scalp punch biopsies were obtained from patients with alopecia areata. PBMCs were isolated by density centrifugation and stained for CD3, CD4 and CD8, after which CD4+ and CD8+ T cells were sorted on a FACSAria. Material: CD8+ T cells sorted from blood, obtained at week 4, from a patient treated with tofacitinib. This clonotype originated in a human donor with alopecia areata. The rearrangement combines TRBV30 with TRBJ2-1; 9 central bases correspond to TRBD1. The CDR3 protein is CAYRDREGNEQFF. The base sequence is TGTGCCTACCGGGACAGGGAAGGTAATGAGCAGTTCTTC.